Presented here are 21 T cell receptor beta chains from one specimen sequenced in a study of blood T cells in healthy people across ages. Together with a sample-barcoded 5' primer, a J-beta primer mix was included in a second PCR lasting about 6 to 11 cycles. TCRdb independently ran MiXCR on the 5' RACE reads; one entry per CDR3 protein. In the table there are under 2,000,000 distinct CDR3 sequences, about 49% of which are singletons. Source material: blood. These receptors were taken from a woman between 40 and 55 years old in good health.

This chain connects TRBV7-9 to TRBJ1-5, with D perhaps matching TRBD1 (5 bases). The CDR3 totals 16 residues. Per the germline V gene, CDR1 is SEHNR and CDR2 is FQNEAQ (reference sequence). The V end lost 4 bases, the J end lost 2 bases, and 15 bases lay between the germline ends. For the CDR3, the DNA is TGTGCCAGCAGCTCCCCGGGGCCGCGGGGCAATCAGCCCCAGCATTTT. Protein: CASSSPGPRGNQPQHF.

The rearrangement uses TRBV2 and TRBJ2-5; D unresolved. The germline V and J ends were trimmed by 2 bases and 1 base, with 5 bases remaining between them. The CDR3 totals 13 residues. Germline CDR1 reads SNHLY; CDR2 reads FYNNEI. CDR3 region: CASSERAQETQYF. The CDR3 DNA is TGTGCCAGCAGTGAACGTGCCCAAGAGACCCAGTACTTC.

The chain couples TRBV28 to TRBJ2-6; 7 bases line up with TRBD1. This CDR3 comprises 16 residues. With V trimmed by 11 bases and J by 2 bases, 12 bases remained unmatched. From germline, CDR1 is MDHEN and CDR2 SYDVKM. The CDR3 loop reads CACIRGGQPGANVLTF. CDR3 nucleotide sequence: TGTGCCTGCATAAGAGGGGGACAGCCTGGGGCCAACGTCCTGACTTTC.

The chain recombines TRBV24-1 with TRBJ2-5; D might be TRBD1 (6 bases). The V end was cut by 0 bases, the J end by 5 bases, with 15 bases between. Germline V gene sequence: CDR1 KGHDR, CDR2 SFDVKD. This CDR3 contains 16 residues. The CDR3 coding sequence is TGTGCCACCAGTGATTTGGGCTCAGGGGAGCGGGAGACCCAGTACTTC. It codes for CATSDLGSGERETQYF.

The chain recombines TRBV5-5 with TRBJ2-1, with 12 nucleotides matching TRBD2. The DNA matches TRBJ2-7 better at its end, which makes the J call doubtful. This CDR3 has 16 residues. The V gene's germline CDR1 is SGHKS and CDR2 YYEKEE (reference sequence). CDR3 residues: CASSLVPSGGAAEQYF. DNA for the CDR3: TGTGCCAGCAGCTTGGTTCCTAGCGGGGGGGCAGCCGAGCAGTACTTC.

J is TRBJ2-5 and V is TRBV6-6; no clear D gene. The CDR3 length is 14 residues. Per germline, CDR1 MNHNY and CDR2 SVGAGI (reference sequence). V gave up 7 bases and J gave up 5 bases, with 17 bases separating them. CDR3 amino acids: CASKTGPVQETQYF. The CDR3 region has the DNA TGTGCCAGCAAGACCGGACCCGTCCAGGAGACCCAGTACTTC.

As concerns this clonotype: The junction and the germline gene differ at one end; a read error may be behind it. In DNA, the CDR3 is TGCAGCGTTGAACTAGCGGCTGAAGATACGCGGTATTTT. Amino acid sequence: CSVELAAEDTRYF. V gene TRBV29-1 combines with J gene TRBJ2-3, with 7 bases fitting TRBD2. The CDR3 runs 13 residues. Germline CDR1 is SQVTM and CDR2 is ANQGSEA.

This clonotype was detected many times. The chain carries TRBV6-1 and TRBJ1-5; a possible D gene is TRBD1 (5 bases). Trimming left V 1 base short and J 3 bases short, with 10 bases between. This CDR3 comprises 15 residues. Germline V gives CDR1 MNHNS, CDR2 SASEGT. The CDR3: CASSEVGGYNQPQHF. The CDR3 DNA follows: TGTGCCAGCAGTGAAGTTGGGGGGTACAATCAGCCCCAGCATTTT.

The DNA for the CDR3 is TGTGCCAGCAGCAAAGGACGGATTCCGCAAGAGACCCAGTACTTC. Translating it yields CASSKGRIPQETQYF. This rearrangement joins TRBV5-8 to TRBJ2-5, with D unresolved. The germline V gene encodes CDR1 SGHTS and CDR2 YDEGEE. This CDR3 has 15 amino acids. The V and J ends lost 4 bases and 2 bases respectively, with 15 bases between them.

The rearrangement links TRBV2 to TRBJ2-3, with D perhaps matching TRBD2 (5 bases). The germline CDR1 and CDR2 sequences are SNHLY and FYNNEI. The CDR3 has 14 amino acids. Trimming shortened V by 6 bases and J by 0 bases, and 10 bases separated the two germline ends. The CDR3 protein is CASSDLASTDTQYF. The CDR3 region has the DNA TGTGCCAGCAGCGACCTAGCAAGCACAGATACGCAGTATTTT. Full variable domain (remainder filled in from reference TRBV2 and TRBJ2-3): EPEVTQTPSHQVTQMGQEVILRCVPISNHLYFYWYRQILGQKVEFLVSFYNNEISEKSEIFDDQFSVERPDGSNFTLKIRSTKLEDSAMYFCASSDLASTDTQYFGPGTRLTVL.

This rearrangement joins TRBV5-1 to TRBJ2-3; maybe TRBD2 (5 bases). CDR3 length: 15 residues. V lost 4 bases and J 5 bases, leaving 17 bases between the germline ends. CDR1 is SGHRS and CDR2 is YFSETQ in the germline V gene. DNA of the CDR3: TGCGCCAGCAGCCATTGGCCTGGTAGCGAAGATACGCAGTATTTT. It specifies CASSHWPGSEDTQYF.

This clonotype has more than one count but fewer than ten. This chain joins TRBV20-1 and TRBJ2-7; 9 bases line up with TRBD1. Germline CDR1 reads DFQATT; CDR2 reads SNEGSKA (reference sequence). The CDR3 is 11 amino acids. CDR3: CSPGQGGEQYF. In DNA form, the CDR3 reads TGCAGCCCGGGACAGGGAGGCGAGCAGTACTTC.

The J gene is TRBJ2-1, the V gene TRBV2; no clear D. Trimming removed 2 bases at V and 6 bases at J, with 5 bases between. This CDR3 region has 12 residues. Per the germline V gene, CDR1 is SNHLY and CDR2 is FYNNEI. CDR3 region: CASSEQSNEQFF. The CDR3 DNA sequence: TGTGCCAGCAGTGAACAGAGCAATGAGCAGTTCTTC.

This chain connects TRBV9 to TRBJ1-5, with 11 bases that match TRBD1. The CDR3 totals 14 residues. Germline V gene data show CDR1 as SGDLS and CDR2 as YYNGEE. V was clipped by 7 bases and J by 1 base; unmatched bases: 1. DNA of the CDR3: TGTGCCAGCGGACAGGGGGCGAGCAATCAGCCCCAGCATTTT. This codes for CASGQGASNQPQHF.

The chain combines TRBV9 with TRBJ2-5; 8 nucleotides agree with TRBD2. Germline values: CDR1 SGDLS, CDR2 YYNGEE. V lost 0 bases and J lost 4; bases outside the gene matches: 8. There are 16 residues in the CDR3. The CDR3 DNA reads TGTGCCAGCAGCGTAGCTTCGAGGAGCGGGGGAGAGACCCAGTACTTC. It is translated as CASSVASRSGGETQYF.

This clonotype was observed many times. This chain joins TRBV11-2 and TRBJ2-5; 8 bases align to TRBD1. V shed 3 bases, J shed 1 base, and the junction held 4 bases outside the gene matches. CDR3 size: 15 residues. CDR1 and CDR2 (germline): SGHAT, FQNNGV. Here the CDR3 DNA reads TGTGCCAGCAGCTTCGGCAGGGGGCTCCAAGAGACCCAGTACTTC. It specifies CASSFGRGLQETQYF.

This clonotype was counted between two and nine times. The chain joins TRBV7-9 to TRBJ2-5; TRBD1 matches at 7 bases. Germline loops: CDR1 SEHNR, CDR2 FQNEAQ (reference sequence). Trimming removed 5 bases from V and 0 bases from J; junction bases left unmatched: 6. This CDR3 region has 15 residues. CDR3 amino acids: CASSPDRMYQETQYF. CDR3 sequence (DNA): TGTGCCAGCAGCCCGGACAGGATGTACCAAGAGACCCAGTACTTC. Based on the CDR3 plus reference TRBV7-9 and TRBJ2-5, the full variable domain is DTGVSQNPRHKITKRGQNVTFRCDPISEHNRLYWYRQTLGQGPEFLTYFQNEAQLEKSRLLSDRFSAERPKGSFSTLEIQRTEQGDSAMYLCASSPDRMYQETQYFGPGTRLLVL.

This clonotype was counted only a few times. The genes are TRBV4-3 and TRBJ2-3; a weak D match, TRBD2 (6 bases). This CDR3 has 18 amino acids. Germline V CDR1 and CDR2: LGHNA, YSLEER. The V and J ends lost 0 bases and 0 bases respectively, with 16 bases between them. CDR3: CASSQDLASDVSTDTQYF. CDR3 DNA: TGCGCCAGCAGCCAAGATCTTGCTAGCGACGTGAGCACAGATACGCAGTATTTT.

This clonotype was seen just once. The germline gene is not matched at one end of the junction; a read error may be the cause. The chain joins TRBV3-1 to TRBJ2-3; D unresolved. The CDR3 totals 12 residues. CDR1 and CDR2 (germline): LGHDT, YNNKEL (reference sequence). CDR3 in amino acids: CANSSTTDTQYF. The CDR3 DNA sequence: TGTGCCAACAGCTCGACCACAGATACGCAGTATTTT.

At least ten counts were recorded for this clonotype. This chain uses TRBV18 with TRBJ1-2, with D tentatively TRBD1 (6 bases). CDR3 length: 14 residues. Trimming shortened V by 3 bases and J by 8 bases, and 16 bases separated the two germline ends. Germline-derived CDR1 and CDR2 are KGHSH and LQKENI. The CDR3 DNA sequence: TGTGCCAGCTCACCCACAGGGCCCGGAGACGGCTACACCTTC. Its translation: CASSPTGPGDGYTF.

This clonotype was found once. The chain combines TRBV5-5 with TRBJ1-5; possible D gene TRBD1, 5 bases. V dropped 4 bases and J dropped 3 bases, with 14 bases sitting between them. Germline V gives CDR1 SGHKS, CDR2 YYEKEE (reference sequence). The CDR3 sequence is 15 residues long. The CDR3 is CASSRATGANQPQHF. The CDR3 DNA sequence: TGTGCCAGCAGCCGCGCTACAGGAGCCAATCAGCCCCAGCATTTT. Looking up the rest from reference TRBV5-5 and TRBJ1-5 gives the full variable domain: DAGVTQSPTHLIKTRGQQVTLRCSPISGHKSVSWYQQVLGQGPQFIFQYYEKEERGRGNFPDRFSARQFPNYSSELNVNALLLGDSALYLCASSRATGANQPQHFGDGTRLSIL.